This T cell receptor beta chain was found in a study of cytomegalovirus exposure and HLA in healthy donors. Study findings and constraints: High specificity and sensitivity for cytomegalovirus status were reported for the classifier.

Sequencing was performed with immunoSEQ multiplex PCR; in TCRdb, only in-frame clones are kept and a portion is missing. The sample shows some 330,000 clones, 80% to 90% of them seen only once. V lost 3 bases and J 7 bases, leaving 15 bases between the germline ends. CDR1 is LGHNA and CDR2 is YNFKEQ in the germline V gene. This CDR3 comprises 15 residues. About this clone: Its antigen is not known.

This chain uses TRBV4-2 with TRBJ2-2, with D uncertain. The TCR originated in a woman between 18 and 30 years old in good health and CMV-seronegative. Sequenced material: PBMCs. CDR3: CASSHPASSNGELFF. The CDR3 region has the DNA TGTGCCAGCAGCCATCCCGCCTCGAGTAACGGGGAGCTGTTTTTT.